The entry below gives a single T cell receptor (beta chain) sequence along with its context. What it binds is unknown. Naive CD8 cells lacked CD45RO and underwent positive selection for CCR7, leaving out terminally differentiated effector memory CD45RA+ cells. Every contributor of samples was a Caucasian grown-up residing in Nashville, Tennessee. The data belong to a study of shared clonotypes between healthy human individuals. Whole-study context: Per donor, CD8 memory used one plate, CD8 naive used two, CD4 memory used three and CD4 naive used three. Study-wide points: Rarefaction showed that sequencing of sorted subsets was incomplete (despite large depth).

Sequencing was performed with immunoSEQ multiplex PCR; in TCRdb, only in-frame clones are kept and a portion is missing. The sample holds approximately 810,000 clones, over 90% seen once. The CDR3 has 19 residues. V lost 6 bases and J lost 6; bases outside the gene matches: 23. Germline V CDR1 and CDR2: SGHDN, FVKESK. The rearrangement uses TRBV14 and TRBJ1-1; the match to TRBD1 covers 9 bases. Specimen: naive CD8+ T cells sorted from blood. The sequence came from a man aged 25 to 40 in good health. CDR3 residues: CASSLTQVRRTGDIAEAFF. CDR3 coding DNA: TGTGCCAGCAGTCTGACCCAGGTTCGAAGGACAGGGGATATCGCTGAAGCTTTCTTT.